A selection of T cell receptor beta chains follows, all from one sample in a study of blood T cell repertoires in COVID-19. Sequenced by immunoSEQ multiplex PCR; TCRdb stores in-frame clones only, minus some. This sample has about 90,000 clones; approximately 86% occur once, and the top ten carry almost 3.5%. The sample comprised peripheral blood. The receptor source for this set is a man aged 50 to 60 with acute or convalescent COVID-19. The CDR3 runs from the conserved cysteine through the conserved F or W. The order of the fields is clone size, V gene, J gene, D gene, CDR3 DNA, CDR3 protein. The D gene is left open where the match is weak. The size of a clone is reported for some rows only, either as once, few or many, or as a class for expanded clones.

-	TRBV5-1	TRBJ1-4	-	TGCGCCAGCAGCTCTCGGGGAGGGGCAGCTAATGAAAAACTGTTTTTT	CASSSRGGAANEKLFF
once	TRBV6-2/TRBV6-3	TRBJ1-5	TRBD1	TGTGCCAGCAGTTACGACCACGGACAGGGGGCCAACAATCAGCCCCAGCATTTT	CASSYDHGQGANNQPQHF
-	TRBV30	TRBJ1-5	-	TGTGCCTGGAGTGTACTGGAGCGCCCCAATCAGCCCCAGCATTTT	CAWSVLERPNQPQHF
-	TRBV3-1/TRBV3-2	TRBJ1-5	-	TGTGCCAGCAGCCAAGATGAAGCTCGGCCCCAGCATTTT	CASSQDEARPQHF
-	TRBV6-6	TRBJ1-2	TRBD1	TGTGCCAGCAGTTTGATCCCGGGACAGGGGTACTATGGCTACACCTTC	CASSLIPGQGYYGYTF
-	TRBV19	TRBJ2-1	-	TGTGCCAGTAGTATACACAGGGCTGGTGAAAATGAGCAGTTCTTC	CASSIHRAGENEQFF
-	TRBV29-1	TRBJ1-1	-	TGCAGCGTGACAGTGAACACTGAAGCTTTCTTT	CSVTVNTEAFF
-	TRBV18	TRBJ1-4	TRBD1	TGTGCCAGCTCACCTTCGGGACAGGGCAACAATGAAAAACTGTTTTTT	CASSPSGQGNNEKLFF
-	TRBV18	TRBJ1-5	-	TGTGCCAGCTCCCCCAGGGGAGGGGGACGGGTCGGACAGCCCCAGCATTTT	CASSPRGGGRVGQPQHF
few	TRBV5-1	TRBJ1-1	TRBD1	TGCGCCAGCAGGGGGGAACAGGGGAAGAACACTGAAGCTTTCTTT	CASRGEQGKNTEAFF
-	TRBV7-2	TRBJ2-7	TRBD1	TGTGCCAGCAGCTTAAAGGGGGCGCGAGAGCAGTACTTC	CASSLKGAREQYF
few	TRBV6-5	TRBJ2-5	TRBD1	TGTGCCAGTGGGGACAGGCCAAACCAAGAGACCCAGTACTTC	CASGDRPNQETQYF
-	TRBV5-5	TRBJ2-4	TRBD1	TGTGCCAGCAGCGAGGGACAGGGGGCGGACATTCAGTACTTC	CASSEGQGADIQYF
-	TRBV29-1	TRBJ2-3	-	TGCAGCGTTGAAAGGCCGACTAGCACAGATACGCAGTATTTT	CSVERPTSTDTQYF
-	TRBV7-2	TRBJ2-2	-	TGTGCCAGCAGCTTGGGGCAGCTTAACGGGGAGCTGTTTTTT	CASSLGQLNGELFF
-	TRBV2	TRBJ2-1	TRBD2	TGTGCCAGCAGTGACACCCCCGTCTTTAGCGGGGGCTCCTACAATGAGCAGTTCTTC	CASSDTPVFSGGSYNEQFF
once	TRBV5-5	TRBJ2-3	TRBD1	TGTGCCAGCAGCTTGGCCAGGGGGTTGGATACGCAGTATTTT	CASSLARGLDTQYF
-	TRBV12-3/TRBV12-4	TRBJ1-5	TRBD1	TGTGCCAGCAGCCGGACAGGGACCCAGCATTTT	CASSRTGTQHF
-	TRBV5-1	TRBJ2-7	TRBD2	TGCGCCAGCAGCCTACAGGCATTTTCCGGGACTAGCTCCTACGAGCAGTACTTC	CASSLQAFSGTSSYEQYF
-	TRBV5-1	TRBJ1-2	-	TGCGCCAGCAGTCAAGACAGTGTCGATAATGGCTACACCTTC	CASSQDSVDNGYTF